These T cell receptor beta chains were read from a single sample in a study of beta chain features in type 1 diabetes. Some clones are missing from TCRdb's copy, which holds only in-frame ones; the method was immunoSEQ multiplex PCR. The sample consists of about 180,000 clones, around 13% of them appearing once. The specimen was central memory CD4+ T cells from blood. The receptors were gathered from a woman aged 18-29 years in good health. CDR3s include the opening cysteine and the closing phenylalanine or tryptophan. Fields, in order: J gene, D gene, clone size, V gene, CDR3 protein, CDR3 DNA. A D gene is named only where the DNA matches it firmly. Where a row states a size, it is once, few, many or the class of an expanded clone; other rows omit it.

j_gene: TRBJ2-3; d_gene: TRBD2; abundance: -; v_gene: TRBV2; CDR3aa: CASRPGLAEADTQYF; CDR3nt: TGTGCCAGCAGGCCGGGACTAGCGGAAGCAGATACGCAGTATTTT
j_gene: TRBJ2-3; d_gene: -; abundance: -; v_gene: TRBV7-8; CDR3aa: CASSPGDISTDTQYF; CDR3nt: TGTGCCAGCAGTCCCGGGGACATTAGCACAGATACGCAGTATTTT
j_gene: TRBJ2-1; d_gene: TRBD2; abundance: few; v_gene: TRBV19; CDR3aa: CASSSGTSGNTEQFF; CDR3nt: TGTGCCAGTAGTTCCGGGACTAGCGGTAATACTGAGCAGTTCTTC
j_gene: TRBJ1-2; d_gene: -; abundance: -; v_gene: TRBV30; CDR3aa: CAWSLARRRFLGGYTF; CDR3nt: TGTGCCTGGAGTTTGGCCCGGAGGCGGTTCCTGGGGGGCTACACCTTC
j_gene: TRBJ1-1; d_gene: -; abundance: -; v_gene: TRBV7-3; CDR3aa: CASSFQGNTEAFF; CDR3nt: TGTGCCAGCAGCTTCCAGGGGAACACTGAAGCTTTCTTT
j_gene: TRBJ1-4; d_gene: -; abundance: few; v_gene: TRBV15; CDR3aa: CATSRDPTGANEKLFF; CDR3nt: TGTGCCACCAGCAGAGATCCCACCGGGGCTAATGAAAAACTGTTTTTT
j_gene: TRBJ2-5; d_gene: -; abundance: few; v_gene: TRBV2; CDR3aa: CASLGDAGKTQYF; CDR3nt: TGTGCCAGTCTGGGAGATGCGGGAAAGACCCAGTACTTC
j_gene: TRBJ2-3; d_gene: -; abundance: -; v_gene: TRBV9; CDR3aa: CASCWRVQDTQYF; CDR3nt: TGTGCCAGCTGTTGGAGGGTTCAAGATACGCAGTATTTT
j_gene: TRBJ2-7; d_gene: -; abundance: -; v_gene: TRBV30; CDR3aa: CAWSVWLAREQYF; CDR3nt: TGTGCCTGGAGTGTTTGGTTGGCCCGAGAGCAGTACTTC
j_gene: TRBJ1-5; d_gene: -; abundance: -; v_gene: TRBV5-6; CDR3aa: CASSLWAGSYSNQPQHF; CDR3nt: TGTGCCAGCAGCTTGTGGGCGGGATCCTATAGCAATCAGCCCCAGCATTTT
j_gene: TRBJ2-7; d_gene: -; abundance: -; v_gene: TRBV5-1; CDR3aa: CASSLRTGYYEQYF; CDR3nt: TGCGCCAGCAGCTTGAGGACGGGGTACTACGAGCAGTACTTC
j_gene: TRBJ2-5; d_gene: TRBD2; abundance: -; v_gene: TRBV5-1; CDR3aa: CASSRTSRETQYF; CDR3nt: TGCGCCAGCAGCAGGACTAGTCGGGAGACCCAGTACTTC
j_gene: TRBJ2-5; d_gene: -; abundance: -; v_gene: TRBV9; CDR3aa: CASSVRSGSETQYF; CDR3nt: TGTGCCAGCAGCGTAAGAAGCGGATCAGAGACCCAGTACTTC
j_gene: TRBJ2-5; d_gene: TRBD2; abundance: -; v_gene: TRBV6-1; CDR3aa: CASTGGTAETQYF; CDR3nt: TGTGCCAGCACGGGGGGGACGGCGGAGACCCAGTACTTC
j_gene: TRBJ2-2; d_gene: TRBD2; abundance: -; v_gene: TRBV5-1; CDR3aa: CASSFGGSANTGELFF; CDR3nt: TGCGCCAGCAGCTTTGGCGGGAGCGCTAACACCGGGGAGCTGTTTTTT
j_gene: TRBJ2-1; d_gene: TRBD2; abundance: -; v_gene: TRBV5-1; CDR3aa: CASSPSVAGVYNEQFF; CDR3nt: TGCGCCAGCAGCCCCTCGGTAGCGGGAGTGTACAATGAGCAGTTCTTC
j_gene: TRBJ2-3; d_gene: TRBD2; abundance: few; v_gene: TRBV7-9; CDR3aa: CASSLRLAGVTDTQYF; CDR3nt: TGTGCCAGCAGCTTACGTCTAGCGGGAGTGACAGATACGCAGTATTTT
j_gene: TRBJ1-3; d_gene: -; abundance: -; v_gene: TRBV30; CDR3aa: CAWRPWTAGNTIYF; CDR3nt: TGTGCCTGGAGGCCCTGGACAGCTGGAAACACCATATATTTT
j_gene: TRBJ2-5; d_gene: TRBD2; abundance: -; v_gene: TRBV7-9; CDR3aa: CASSLGREIPPETQYF; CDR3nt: TGTGCCAGCAGCTTAGGGCGGGAGATTCCCCCAGAGACCCAGTACTTC
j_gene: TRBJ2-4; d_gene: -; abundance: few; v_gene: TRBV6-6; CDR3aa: CASSLQGKNIQYF; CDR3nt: TGTGCCAGCAGTCTTCAGGGCAAAAACATTCAGTACTTC
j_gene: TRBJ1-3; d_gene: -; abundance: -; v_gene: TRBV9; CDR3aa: CASSVTESRSGNTIYF; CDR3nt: TGTGCCAGCAGCGTGACAGAGAGTCGCTCTGGAAACACCATATATTTT
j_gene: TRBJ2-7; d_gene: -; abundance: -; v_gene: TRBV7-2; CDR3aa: CASSLAASVGYEQYF; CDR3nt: TGTGCCAGCAGCTTAGCGGCTAGCGTGGGGTACGAGCAGTACTTC
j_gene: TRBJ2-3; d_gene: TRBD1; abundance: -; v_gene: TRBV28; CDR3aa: CASSSDRGPLF; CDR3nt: TGTGCCAGCAGCTCCGACAGGGGTCCTCTTTTT
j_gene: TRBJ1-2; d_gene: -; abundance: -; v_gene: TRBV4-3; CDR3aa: CASSQDSGNYNYGYTF; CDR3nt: TGCGCCAGCAGCCAAGATTCCGGGAACTATAACTATGGCTACACCTTC
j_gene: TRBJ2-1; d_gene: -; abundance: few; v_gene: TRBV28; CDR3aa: CASSFPSSGNEQFF; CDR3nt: TGTGCCAGCAGTTTCCCTTCTAGTGGGAATGAGCAGTTCTTC
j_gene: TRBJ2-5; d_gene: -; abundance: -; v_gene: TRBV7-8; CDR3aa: CASSLTRGGKVTQYF; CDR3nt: TGTGCCAGCAGCTTGACGAGGGGGGGCAAGGTGACCCAGTACTTC
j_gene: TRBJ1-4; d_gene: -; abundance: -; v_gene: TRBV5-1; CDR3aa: CASSLGTGGAREKLFF; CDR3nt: TGCGCCAGCAGCTTGGGGACGGGCGGGGCTCGTGAAAAACTGTTTTTT
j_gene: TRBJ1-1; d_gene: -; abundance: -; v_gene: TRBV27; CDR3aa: CASSFRQRAFF; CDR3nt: TGTGCCAGCAGTTTCCGACAGAGGGCTTTCTTT
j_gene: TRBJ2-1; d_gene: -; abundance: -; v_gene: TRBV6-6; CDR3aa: CASSYRVMSSYNEQFF; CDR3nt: TGTGCCAGCAGTTACCGTGTCATGAGCTCCTACAATGAGCAGTTCTTC
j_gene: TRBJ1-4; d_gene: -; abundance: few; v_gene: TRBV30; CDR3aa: CAGGGTNEKLFF; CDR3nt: TGTGCCGGCGGGGGCACTAATGAAAAACTGTTTTTT
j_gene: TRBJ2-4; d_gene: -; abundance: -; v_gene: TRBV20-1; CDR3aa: CSARNPEVQYF; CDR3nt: TGCAGTGCTAGAAATCCGGAGGTTCAGTACTTC
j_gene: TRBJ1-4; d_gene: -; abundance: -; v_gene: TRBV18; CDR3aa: CASSPFVTDINEKLFF; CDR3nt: TGTGCCAGCTCACCGTTCGTAACAGATATAAATGAAAAACTGTTTTTT
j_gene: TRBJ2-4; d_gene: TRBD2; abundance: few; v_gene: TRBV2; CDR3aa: CASSVRTSGNIQYF; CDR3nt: TGTGCCAGCAGTGTGAGGACTAGCGGAAACATTCAGTACTTC
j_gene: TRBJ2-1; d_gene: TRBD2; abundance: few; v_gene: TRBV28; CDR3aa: CASRLPAGGRDNEQFF; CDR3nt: TGTGCCAGCAGACTACCTGCTGGCGGGAGGGACAATGAGCAGTTCTTC
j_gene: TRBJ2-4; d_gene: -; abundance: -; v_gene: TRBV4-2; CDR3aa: CASSQDDVTRNIQYF; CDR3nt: TGTGCCAGCAGCCAAGATGATGTGACTAGAAACATTCAGTACTTC
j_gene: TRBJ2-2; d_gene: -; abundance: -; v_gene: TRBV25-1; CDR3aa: CASTGVRTGELFF; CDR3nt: TGTGCCAGCACAGGGGTCCGCACCGGGGAGCTGTTTTTT
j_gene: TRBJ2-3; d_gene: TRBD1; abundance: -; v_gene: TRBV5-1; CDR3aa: CASSLGQGADTQYF; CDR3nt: TGCGCCAGCAGCTTAGGGCAGGGGGCAGATACGCAGTATTTT
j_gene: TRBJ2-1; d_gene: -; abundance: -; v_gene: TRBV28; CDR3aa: CASIPGGRGNYNEQFF; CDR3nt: TGTGCCAGCATTCCCGGGGGTCGGGGGAACTACAATGAGCAGTTCTTC
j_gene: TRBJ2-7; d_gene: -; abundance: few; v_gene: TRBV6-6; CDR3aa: CASSYLRVGDYEQYF; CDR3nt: TGTGCCAGCAGTTACTTGCGGGTGGGAGACTACGAGCAGTACTTC
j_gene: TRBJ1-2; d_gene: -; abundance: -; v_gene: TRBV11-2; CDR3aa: CASSRQIYGYTF; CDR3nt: TGTGCCAGCAGCCGACAGATCTATGGCTACACCTTC
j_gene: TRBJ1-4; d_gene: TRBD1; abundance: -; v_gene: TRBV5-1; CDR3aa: CASSFRGLDEKLFF; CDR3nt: TGCGCCAGCAGCTTCAGGGGGCTGGATGAAAAACTGTTTTTT